This TCR beta chain was documented in a study of T cell repertoires in cytomegalovirus infection. Trimming removed 4 bases at V and 0 bases at J, with 9 bases between. The CDR3 totals 13 residues. Germline assignment: CDR1 SQVTM and CDR2 ANQGSEA. There are a few counts of this clonotype. Its antigen remains unknown. TCRdb analysed the reads with MiXCR anew, one entry per CDR3 protein. The repertoire holds about 130,000 distinct CDR3 sequences, with roughly a quarter as singletons. The receptor comes from a human donor in good health (CMV status not recorded). Some clones in this sample may be carry-over from other donors' samples. Sequences were obtained from PBMCs, sequenced either directly or after in vitro stimulation (not recorded which). V gene TRBV29-1 combines with J gene TRBJ1-1; D uncertain. The CDR3 here is CSVGLQLNTEAFF. For the CDR3, the DNA is TGCAGCGTTGGACTACAGCTGAACACTGAAGCTTTCTTT.